This TCR beta chain is drawn from a study of OX40 agonist ivuxolimab in advanced cancers. Whole-study context: Therapy given before enrollment (anti-PD-1, anti-PD-L1 or anti-CTLA-4) was allowed, and 35% to 45% had some. Partial responses were observed in three patients, of whom one had hepatocellular carcinoma and two had cutaneous melanoma.

The germline V gene has CDR1 SEHNR and CDR2 FQNEAQ (reference sequence). V dropped 5 bases and J dropped 8 bases, with 16 bases sitting between them. CDR3 length: 14 residues. General study results and limits: Average numbers of expanded clones were greater in CD8+ T cells than in CD4+. Some of the lowest clonal expansion was seen in partial responders at 0.1-3.0 mg/kg.

As for this clone: Its antigen is not identified.

The assay was immunoSEQ multiplex PCR, and TCRdb's table has in-frame clones only and misses some. The table includes approximately 74,000 clones, around 90% detected once. Here the sequenced sample was CD4+ or CD8+ T cells sorted from blood, taken in a trial of the OX40 agonist ivuxolimab. The chain recombines TRBV7-9 with TRBJ1-5; D ambiguous. The receptor was isolated from an adult with an advanced solid tumor such as melanoma, head and neck, liver or kidney cancer. In DNA form, the CDR3 reads TGTGCCAGCAGCGCTATCATGATTAGGGAGCCCCAGCATTTT. This translates into CASSAIMIREPQHF.